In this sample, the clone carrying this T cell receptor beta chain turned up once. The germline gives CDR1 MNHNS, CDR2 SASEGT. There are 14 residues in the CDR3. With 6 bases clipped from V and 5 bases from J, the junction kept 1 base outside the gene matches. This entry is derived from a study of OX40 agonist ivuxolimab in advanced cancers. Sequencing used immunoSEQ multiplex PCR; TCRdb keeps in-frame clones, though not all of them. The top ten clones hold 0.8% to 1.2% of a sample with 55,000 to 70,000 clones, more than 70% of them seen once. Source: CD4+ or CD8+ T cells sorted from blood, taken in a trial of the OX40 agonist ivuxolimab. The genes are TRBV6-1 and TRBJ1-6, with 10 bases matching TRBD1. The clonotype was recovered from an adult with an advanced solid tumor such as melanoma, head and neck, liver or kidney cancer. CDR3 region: CASRGQGNNSPLHF. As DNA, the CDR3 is TGTGCCAGCAGGGGACAGGGGAATAATTCACCCCTCCACTTT.